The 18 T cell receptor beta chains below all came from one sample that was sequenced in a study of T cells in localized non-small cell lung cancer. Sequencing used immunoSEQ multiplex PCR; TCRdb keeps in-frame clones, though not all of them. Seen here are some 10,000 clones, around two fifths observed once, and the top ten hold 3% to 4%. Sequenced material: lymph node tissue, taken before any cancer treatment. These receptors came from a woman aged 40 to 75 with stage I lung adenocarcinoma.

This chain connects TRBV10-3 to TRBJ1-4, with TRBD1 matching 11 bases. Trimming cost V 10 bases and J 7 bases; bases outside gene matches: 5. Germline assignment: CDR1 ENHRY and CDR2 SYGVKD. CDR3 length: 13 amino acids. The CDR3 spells CASRDRGVEKLFF. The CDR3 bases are TGTGCCAGTAGGGACAGGGGGGTTGAAAAACTGTTTTTT.

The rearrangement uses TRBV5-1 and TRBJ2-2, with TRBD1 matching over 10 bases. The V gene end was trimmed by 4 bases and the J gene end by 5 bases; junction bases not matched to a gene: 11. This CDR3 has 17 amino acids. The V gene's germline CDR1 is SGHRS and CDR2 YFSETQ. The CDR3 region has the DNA TGCGCCAGCAGCCCTGTAAGGACAGGGGGTTTTACCGGGGAGCTGTTTTTT. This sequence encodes CASSPVRTGGFTGELFF.

In DNA, the CDR3 is TGCGCCAGCAGCTTGGATGGGACAGAGGGCAGTACTGAAGCTTTCTTT. Its translation: CASSLDGTEGSTEAFF. The V gene is TRBV5-1, the J gene TRBJ1-1; 7 bases align to TRBD1. There are 16 residues in the CDR3. V lost 0 bases, J lost 5 bases, and 10 bases stayed unmatched. Germline CDR1 SGHRS, CDR2 YFSETQ.

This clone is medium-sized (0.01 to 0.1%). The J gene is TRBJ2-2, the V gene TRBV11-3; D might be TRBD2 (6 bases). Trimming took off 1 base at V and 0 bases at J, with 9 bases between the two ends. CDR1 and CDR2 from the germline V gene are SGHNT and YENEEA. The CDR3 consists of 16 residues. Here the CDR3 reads CASSLVGGANTGELFF. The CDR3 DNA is TGTGCCAGCAGCTTAGTAGGCGGGGCGAACACCGGGGAGCTGTTTTTT.

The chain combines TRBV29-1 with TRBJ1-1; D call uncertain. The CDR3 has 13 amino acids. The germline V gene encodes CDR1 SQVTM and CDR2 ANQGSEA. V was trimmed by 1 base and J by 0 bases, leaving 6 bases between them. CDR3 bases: TGCAGCGTTGAAGGGGCGGTGAACACTGAAGCTTTCTTT. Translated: CSVEGAVNTEAFF.

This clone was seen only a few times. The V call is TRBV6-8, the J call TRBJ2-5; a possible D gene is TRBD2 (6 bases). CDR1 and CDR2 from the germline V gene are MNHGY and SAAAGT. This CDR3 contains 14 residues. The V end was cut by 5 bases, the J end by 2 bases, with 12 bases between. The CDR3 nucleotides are TGTGCCAGCAGTACGGGGACTTCTCAAGAGACCCAGTACTTC. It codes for CASSTGTSQETQYF.

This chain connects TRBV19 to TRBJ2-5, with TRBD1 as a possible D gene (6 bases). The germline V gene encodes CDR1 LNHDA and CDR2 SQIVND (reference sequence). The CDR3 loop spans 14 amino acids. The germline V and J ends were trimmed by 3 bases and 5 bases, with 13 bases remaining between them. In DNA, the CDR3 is TGTGCCAGTAGTATCATGGGGGCAGGGGAGACCCAGTACTTC. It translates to CASSIMGAGETQYF.

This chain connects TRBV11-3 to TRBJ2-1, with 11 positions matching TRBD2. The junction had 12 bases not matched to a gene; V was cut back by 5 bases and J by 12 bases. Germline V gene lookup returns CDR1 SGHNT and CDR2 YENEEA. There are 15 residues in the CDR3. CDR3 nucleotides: TGTGCCAGCAGCCACGACGTAGGTAGCGGGAGGGGGCAGTTCTTC. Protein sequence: CASSHDVGSGRGQFF.

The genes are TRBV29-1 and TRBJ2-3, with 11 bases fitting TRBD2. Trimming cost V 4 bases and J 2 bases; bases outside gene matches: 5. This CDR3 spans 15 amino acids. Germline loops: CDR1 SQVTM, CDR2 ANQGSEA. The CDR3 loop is CSVAASGGYTDTQYF. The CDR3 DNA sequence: TGCAGCGTTGCGGCTAGCGGGGGGTACACAGATACGCAGTATTTT.

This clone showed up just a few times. The CDR3 sequence is CASSQDRGWDAFF. The CDR3 DNA reads TGCGCCAGCAGCCAAGATCGTGGCTGGGACGCTTTCTTT. The chain uses TRBV4-1 and TRBJ1-1; D may be TRBD1 (5 bases). Trimming stripped 0 bases from V and 11 bases from J, with 13 bases between. The CDR3 length is 13 residues. Germline CDR1 is MGHRA and CDR2 is YSYEKL.

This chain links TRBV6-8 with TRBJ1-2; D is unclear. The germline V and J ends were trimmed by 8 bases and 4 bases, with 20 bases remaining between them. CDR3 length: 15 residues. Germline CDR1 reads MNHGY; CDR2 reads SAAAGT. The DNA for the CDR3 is TGTGCCAGCCGTTGGGGTGTGGGCTCGCTCTATGGCTACACCTTC. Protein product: CASRWGVGSLYGYTF.

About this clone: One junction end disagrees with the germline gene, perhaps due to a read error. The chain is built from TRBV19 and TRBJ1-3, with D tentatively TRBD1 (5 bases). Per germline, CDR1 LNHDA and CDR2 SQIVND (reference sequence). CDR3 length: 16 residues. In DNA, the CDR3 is TGTGCCAGTAGTAGAGCCCAGGGACCCTCTGGAAATACCATATATTTT. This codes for CASSRAQGPSGNTIYF.

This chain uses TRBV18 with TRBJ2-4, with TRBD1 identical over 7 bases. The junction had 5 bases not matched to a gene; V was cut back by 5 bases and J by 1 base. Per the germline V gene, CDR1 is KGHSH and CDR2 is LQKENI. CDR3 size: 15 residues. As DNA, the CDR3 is TGTGCCAGCTCATATGAGGGGGCTGCCAAAAACATTCAGTACTTC. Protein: CASSYEGAAKNIQYF.

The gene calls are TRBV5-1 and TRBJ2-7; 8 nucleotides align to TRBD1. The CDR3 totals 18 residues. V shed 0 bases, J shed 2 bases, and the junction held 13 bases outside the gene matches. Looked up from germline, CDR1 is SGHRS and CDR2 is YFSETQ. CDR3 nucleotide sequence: TGCGCCAGCAGCTTGGACGACAGGGGTCCCCCGATTACCTACGAGCAGTACTTC. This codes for CASSLDDRGPPITYEQYF.

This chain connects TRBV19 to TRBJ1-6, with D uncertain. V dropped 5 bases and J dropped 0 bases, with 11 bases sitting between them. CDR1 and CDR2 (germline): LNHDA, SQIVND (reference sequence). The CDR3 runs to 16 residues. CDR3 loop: CASSLGGSSYNSPLHF. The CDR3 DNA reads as TGTGCCAGTAGTCTCGGCGGGAGCTCCTATAATTCACCCCTCCACTTT.

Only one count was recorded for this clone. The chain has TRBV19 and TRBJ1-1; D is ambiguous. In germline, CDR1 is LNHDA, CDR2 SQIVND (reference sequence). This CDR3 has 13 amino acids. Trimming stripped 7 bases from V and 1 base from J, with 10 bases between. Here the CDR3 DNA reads TGTGCCAGTACCCCCTTCGGGAACACTGAAGCTTTCTTT. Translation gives CASTPFGNTEAFF.

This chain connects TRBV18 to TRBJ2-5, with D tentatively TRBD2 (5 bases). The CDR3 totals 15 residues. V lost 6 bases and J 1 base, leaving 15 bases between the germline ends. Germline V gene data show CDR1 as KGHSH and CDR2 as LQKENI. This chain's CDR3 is CASSSQPRGQETQYF. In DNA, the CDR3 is TGTGCCAGCTCCTCCCAACCCCGGGGCCAAGAGACCCAGTACTTC.

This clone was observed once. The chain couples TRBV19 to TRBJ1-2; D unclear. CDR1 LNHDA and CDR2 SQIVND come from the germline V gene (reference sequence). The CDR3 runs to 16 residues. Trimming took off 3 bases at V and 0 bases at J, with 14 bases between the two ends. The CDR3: CASSIGPPGANYGYTF. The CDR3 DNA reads TGTGCCAGTAGTATCGGGCCCCCAGGAGCTAACTATGGCTACACCTTC.